This T cell receptor (beta chain) derives from a study of T cell repertoires in cytomegalovirus infection. Across the whole study: The authors relied on CMV epitopes, both recently identified HLA-C-restricted and well-studied HLA-B-restricted. Public signatures in TCR beta pointed to CMV infection and matching HLA type. General study points: What dominated the ex vivo response were HLA-C-restricted CMV-specific TCR beta clonotypes.

For this clonotype: Its matching antigen is unknown.

Using its own MiXCR run on the reads, TCRdb lists one record per CDR3 protein. The sample records about 830,000 distinct CDR3 sequences, less than 35% being singletons. Per germline, CDR1 SGHDN and CDR2 FVKESK. The CDR3 contains 16 residues. Unmatched junction bases numbered 6, after V lost 1 base and J lost 6 bases. The TCR comes from a human donor in good health (CMV status not recorded). Some clones in this sample may be carry-over from other donors' samples. The V gene is TRBV14, the J gene TRBJ2-2, with 9 positions matching TRBD1. The specimen was cultured CD8+ T cells from PBMCs, collected from culture after CMV antigen stimulation. The CDR3 region has the DNA TGTGCCAGCAGCCAAGGGAACAGGGGGCCGCCCGGGGAGCTGTTTTTT. This codes for CASSQGNRGPPGELFF.